This T cell receptor beta chain derives from a study of OX40 agonist ivuxolimab in advanced cancers. In terms of the full investigation: Ivuxolimab was a fully human IgG2 agonistic monoclonal antibody targeting the costimulatory receptor OX40 (CD134). Peripheral TCRbeta sequencing was intended to test whether TCR sequence diversity was altered and clonal T-cell expansion was caused by ivuxolimab. Prior anti-PD-1, anti-PD-L1 or anti-CTLA-4 therapy was permitted, and checkpoint inhibitors had been received by about 44% of dose-escalation patients. The paper reports the monotherapy dose-escalation portion (N ≈ 50 patients) of the phase I ivuxolimab trial. Among the roughly 50 dose-escalation patients, about 19 had hepatocellular carcinoma, roughly 15 melanoma, 9 renal cell carcinoma and 9 head and neck cancer. Intravenous ivuxolimab was administered to patients every 2 weeks at six dose levels: 0.01, 0.1, 0.3, 1.5, 3 and 10 mg/kg. A male proportion of around 81% and a mean age of 60 years, ranging from 23 to 79, were recorded for the dose-escalation cohort. Three dose-escalation patients achieved partial responses, one with hepatocellular carcinoma and two with cutaneous melanoma. What the work shows at the level of the full study, not this receptor alone: After ivuxolimab, CD8+ T cells had more expanded clones than CD4+ T cells on average. Antigen specificity was not determined for the clonally expanded peripheral T cells. At doses from 0.1 to 3.0 mg/kg, clonal expansion was seen in both CD4+ and CD8+ blood T cells between baseline and week 6. Low levels of normalized T-cell clonal expansion were also seen in some patients who did not respond. In partial responders in the 0.1-3.0 mg/kg groups, normalized peripheral clonal expansion was found to be among the lowest, especially among CD8+ T cells.

The CDR1 and CDR2 encoded by the germline V gene (reference sequence) are SEHNR and FQNEAQ. The cysteine opens and the phenylalanine closes a CDR3 of 12 amino acids. Left in the record is the CDR3 DNA by itself, 36 bases read in frame from the first base. A distance of 8 bases separates the germline ends of V and J, which lose 0 bases and 11 bases respectively. To sequence the TCRbeta CDR3 region, genomic DNA was isolated from the sorted cells. The immunoSEQ Assay was used for sequencing of TCRbeta CDR3 regions. TCRdb took this table from immuneACCESS and kept in-frame rearrangements with V and J called. Such tables lack part of the clones; where checked against another copy, unresolved V genes explain under half of the gap, and the rest is unexplained. The sample table lists several thousand clones, 71% of them with a count of one. Of the sample, 63% falls within the top ten clones. In regard to this clone: Its antigen target is currently unknown. No much larger clone is present one base from it, and per-base qualities are unavailable.

The trial excluded patients who had a history of autoimmune disease or were on systemic immunosuppression. Peripheral blood for TCR sequencing was collected from all dose cohorts at baseline, on cycle 4 day 1, and on cycle 7 day 1. Samples came from an open-label, multicenter, first-in-human phase I dose-escalation trial of ivuxolimab. The trial enrolled adults with locally advanced or metastatic head and neck squamous cell, hepatocellular, melanoma or renal cell carcinoma. CD4+ and CD8+ T cells were sorted separately from peripheral blood before TCR sequencing. Sample: CD4+ or CD8+ T cells sorted from blood, taken in a trial of the OX40 agonist ivuxolimab. This receptor was obtained from an adult with an advanced solid tumor such as melanoma, head and neck, liver or kidney cancer. The sequence links TRBV7-9 to TRBJ1-5, with the D gene too uncertain to name. The CDR3 protein: CASSLAPFAQHF. The bases read TGTGCCAGCAGCTTAGCACCCTTCGCCCAGCATTTT.